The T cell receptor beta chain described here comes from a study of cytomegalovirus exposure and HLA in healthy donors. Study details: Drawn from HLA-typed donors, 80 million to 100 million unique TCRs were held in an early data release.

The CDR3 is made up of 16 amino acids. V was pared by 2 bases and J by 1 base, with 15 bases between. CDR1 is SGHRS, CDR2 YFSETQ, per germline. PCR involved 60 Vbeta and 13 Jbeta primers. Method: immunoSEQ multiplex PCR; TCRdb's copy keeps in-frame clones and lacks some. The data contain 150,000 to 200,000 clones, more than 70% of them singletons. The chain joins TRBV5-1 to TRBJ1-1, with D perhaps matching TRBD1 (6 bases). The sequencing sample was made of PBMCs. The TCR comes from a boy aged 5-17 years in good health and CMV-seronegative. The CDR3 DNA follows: TGCGCCAGCAGCTTACTTTCGGGGGGCTCGAACACTGAAGCTTTCTTT. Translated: CASSLLSGGSNTEAFF.